These 5 T cell receptor beta chains were all obtained from the same sample, sequenced in a study of cytomegalovirus exposure and HLA in healthy donors. A multiplex PCR was run with 60 Vbeta primers and 13 Jbeta primers. Some clones are missing from TCRdb's copy, which holds only in-frame ones; the method was immunoSEQ multiplex PCR. Among 110,000 or so clones listed, approximately 75% were seen once. Sequences were obtained from PBMCs. These receptors originate from a man between 35 and 55 years old in good health and CMV-seronegative.

The chain joins TRBV14 to TRBJ1-1; the D is unclear. V was cut by 4 bases and J by 1 base, with 7 bases left in between. CDR3 length: 13 residues. Germline V gene data show CDR1 as SGHDN and CDR2 as FVKESK. This chain's CDR3 is CASSPWRNTEAFF. The CDR3 nucleotides are TGTGCCAGCAGCCCATGGAGGAACACTGAAGCTTTCTTT.

The chain links TRBV10-2 to TRBJ1-6; D unclear. V lost 7 bases and J lost 7, with 14 bases in between. The CDR3 spans 14 residues. Per the germline V gene, CDR1 is WSHSY and CDR2 is SAAADI. CDR3 region: CASTVRSGNSPLHF. CDR3 nucleotides: TGCGCCAGCACTGTAAGGTCGGGAAATTCACCCCTCCACTTT.

V is TRBV5-8 and J is TRBJ1-6, with 8 bases fitting TRBD1. J lost 9 bases, V lost 4 bases, and 12 bases had no gene match. Germline V gene data show CDR1 as SGHTS and CDR2 as YDEGEE. The CDR3 is 16 amino acids. CDR3 in amino acids: CASSTTGQGISSPLHF. CDR3 sequence (DNA): TGTGCCAGCAGCACCACCGGACAGGGTATAAGTTCACCCCTCCACTTT.

This rearrangement joins TRBV4-3 to TRBJ1-6; 7 bases agree with TRBD1. The germline V gene has CDR1 LGHNA and CDR2 YSLEER. J lost 9 bases, V lost 3 bases, and 5 bases had no gene match. This CDR3 has 14 amino acids. CDR3 region: CASSQGQLGSPLHF. The DNA of the CDR3 is TGCGCCAGCAGCCAGGGACAGTTGGGTTCACCCCTCCACTTT.

This chain links TRBV18 with TRBJ2-3; 7 nucleotides match TRBD2. Germline V CDR1 and CDR2: KGHSH, LQKENI. V was pared by 5 bases and J by 4 bases, with 6 bases of the junction left unmatched. The CDR3 length is 14 residues. The CDR3, as DNA: TGTGCCAGCTCATCGGGGGGAGGGCCAGATACGCAGTATTTT. Residues: CASSSGGGPDTQYF.